These 11 T cell receptor beta chains came from one sample sequenced in a study of early T cells in non-severe SARS-CoV-2 infection. TCRdb re-called the 5' RACE reads with MiXCR, one entry per CDR3 protein. The data contain 70,000 to 85,000 distinct CDR3 sequences, 9% to 13% of them singletons. The sequenced sample was whole blood. These TCRs come from an adult who was a healthcare worker with PCR-confirmed SARS-CoV-2 infection or an uninfected control (not recorded which).

This clonotype has a count of ten or more. This chain uses TRBV23-1 with TRBJ2-2; TRBD2 agrees at 11 bases. TRBV23-1 is an ORF for which the function is uncertain. J lost 1 base, V lost 0 bases, and 7 bases had no gene match. The CDR3 has 19 residues. As DNA, the CDR3 is TGCGCCAGCAGTCAATCCATAAGCGGACTAGCGGGGAACACCGGGGAGCTGTTTTTT. Translated: CASSQSISGLAGNTGELFF.

The table lists this clonotype with a few counts. The J gene is TRBJ2-1, the V gene TRBV7-2, with TRBD2 as a possible D gene (5 bases). The CDR3 extends over 13 amino acids. Germline V gene data show CDR1 as SGHTA and CDR2 as FQGNSA. V lost 5 bases and J 4 bases, leaving 9 bases between the germline ends. The CDR3 region is CASSPRTYNEQFF. The CDR3 DNA follows: TGTGCCAGCAGCCCCAGGACTTACAATGAGCAGTTCTTC.

The rearrangement uses TRBV6-1 and TRBJ2-3; 8 nucleotides match TRBD1. Germline trimming cut 5 bases from V and 6 bases from J; bases unmatched to any gene: 10. Germline-derived CDR1 and CDR2 are MNHNS and SASEGT. This CDR3 region has 15 residues. CDR3 nucleotide sequence: TGTGCCAGCAGTACCGGACAGGGTCCCAGGGATACGCAGTATTTT. Translating it yields CASSTGQGPRDTQYF.

The V and J genes are TRBV2 and TRBJ2-1; a weak D match, TRBD2 (5 bases). Germline V lookup: CDR1 SNHLY, CDR2 FYNNEI. V shed 6 bases and J shed 12 bases, with 18 bases lying between them. The CDR3 contains 13 residues. CDR3 nucleotides: TGTGCCAGCAGAAGGAGCCCTTACAGCGGGCAGTTCTTC. It yields the protein CASRRSPYSGQFF.

Ten or more counts support this clonotype. This sequence joins TRBV10-1 and TRBJ1-6; D perhaps matches TRBD1 (6 bases). V was cut by 4 bases and J by 5 bases, with 9 bases left in between. Germline V gene lookup returns CDR1 WNHNN and CDR2 SYGVQD (reference sequence). This CDR3 comprises 14 residues. Written as DNA, the CDR3 is TGCGCCAGCAGTGGGGGGCTGCATAATTCACCCCTCCACTTT. It codes for CASSGGLHNSPLHF.

In this sample, this clonotype turned up many times. The chain has TRBV5-1 and TRBJ2-5, with D perhaps given as TRBD1 or TRBD2 (5 bases each). Germline CDR1 and CDR2: SGHRS and YFSETQ. The CDR3 has 15 residues. Trimming shortened V by 4 bases and J by 5 bases, and 18 bases separated the two germline ends. The CDR3 spells CASSPPRTGHETQYF. CDR3 sequence (DNA): TGCGCCAGCAGCCCCCCGCGAACGGGGCACGAGACCCAGTACTTC.

This clonotype was found many times. This sequence joins TRBV5-1 and TRBJ1-1; D is ambiguous. V was clipped by 0 bases and J by 1 base, with 13 bases between them. The V gene's germline CDR1 is SGHRS and CDR2 YFSETQ. This CDR3 comprises 16 residues. Here the CDR3 DNA reads TGCGCCAGCAGCTTGGCTCAAAGGACTGCGAACACTGAAGCTTTCTTT. This encodes CASSLAQRTANTEAFF.

The chain uses TRBV12-3 or TRBV12-4 and TRBJ2-1; D is ambiguous. CDR3 size: 13 residues. V gave up 4 bases and J gave up 0 bases, with 4 bases separating them. The CDR3, as DNA: TGTGCCAGCAGTTGGAGCTCCTACAATGAGCAGTTCTTC. This encodes CASSWSSYNEQFF.

This clonotype was observed a handful of times. The chain has TRBV6-2 or TRBV6-3 and TRBJ2-7, with D uncertain. The CDR3 loop spans 13 amino acids. V lost 3 bases and J lost 6, with 12 bases in between. The V gene's germline CDR1 is MNHEY and CDR2 SVGEGT. The CDR3 loop is CASSYVRASEQYF. The CDR3 DNA is TGTGCCAGCAGTTATGTCCGGGCCTCCGAGCAGTACTTC.

The chain couples TRBV3-1 to TRBJ2-1; the D is unclear. Germline assignment: CDR1 LGHDT and CDR2 YNNKEL (reference sequence). V lost 1 base, J lost 10 bases, and 8 bases lay in between. CDR3 size: 12 residues. The CDR3 sequence: CASSQGNLEQFF. The CDR3, as DNA: TGTGCCAGCAGCCAAGGGAATTTGGAGCAGTTCTTC.

This clonotype was seen repeatedly, ten times or more. The J gene is TRBJ2-7, the V gene TRBV29-1; unclear D gene. Germline V CDR1 and CDR2: SQVTM, ANQGSEA. V lost 5 bases and J lost 5, with 10 bases in between. CDR3 length equals 11 residues. CDR3 DNA sequence: TGCAGCGTTCGGATCGGAGACGAGCAGTACTTC. Protein sequence: CSVRIGDEQYF.